This is a list of T cell receptor beta chains from one sample in a study of glioma-infiltrating T cells. TCRdb passed the multiplex PCR reads through MiXCR, listing each CDR3 protein once. This table has 400,000 or so distinct CDR3 sequences, less than 50% appearing once. The sample was glioma tissue, nonneoplastic brain tissue, or PBMCs (not recorded which). Receptors originate from a human donor with low-grade glioma or glioblastoma, undergoing nonglioma brain surgery, or in good health (not recorded which). Both conserved end residues are part of each CDR3. D genes are given only for firm matches. Size values are once, few and many counts, or a class for expanded clones, and some rows have none.

D: -
V: TRBV7-3
J: TRBJ1-6
size: few
DNA: TGTGCCAGCAGCTTAACGGGTGAAAATTCACCCCTCCACTTT
CDR3: CASSLTGENSPLHF

D: -
V: TRBV15
J: TRBJ2-1
size: many
DNA: TGTGCCACCAGCAGAGCCGGGACACCCTCCTACAATGAGCAGTTCTTC
CDR3: CATSRAGTPSYNEQFF

D: -
V: TRBV4-2
J: TRBJ2-5
size: -
DNA: TGTGCCAGCAGCCCCGTCGGCCTCTTAGAAGAGACCCAGTACTTC
CDR3: CASSPVGLLEETQYF

D: -
V: TRBV20-1
J: TRBJ1-1
size: many
DNA: TGCAGTGCTAGGGGGACGGGGCTGAACACTGAAGCTTTCTTT
CDR3: CSARGTGLNTEAFF

D: TRBD1
V: TRBV7-3
J: TRBJ2-7
size: few
DNA: TGTGCCAGCAGCTTAACAGGGACAGGGGACTACGAGCAGTACTTC
CDR3: CASSLTGTGDYEQYF

D: TRBD1
V: TRBV19
J: TRBJ1-1
size: -
DNA: TGTGCCAGTTATCACGTACCGACGGGACAGGGAGGCGCTGAAGCTTTCTTT
CDR3: CASYHVPTGQGGAEAFF

D: TRBD2
V: TRBV20-1
J: TRBJ2-5
size: -
DNA: TGCAGCCTAGGGACTAGCGGGACACAGACCCGGTACTTC
CDR3: CSLGTSGTQTRYF

D: -
V: TRBV4-3
J: TRBJ2-7
size: -
DNA: TGCGCCAGCAGCCAAGAGTCAGGGTTTTACTACGAGCAGTACTTC
CDR3: CASSQESGFYYEQYF

D: TRBD2
V: TRBV4-1
J: TRBJ2-7
size: few
DNA: TGCGCCAGCAGCCCTCGGACTAGCGGGGGTTCCTACGAGCAGTACTTC
CDR3: CASSPRTSGGSYEQYF

D: TRBD1
V: TRBV20-1
J: TRBJ1-1
size: -
DNA: TGCAGTGCTAGATCCCGGGACAGGGGCCTAAACACTGAAGCTTTCTTT
CDR3: CSARSRDRGLNTEAFF

D: -
V: TRBV27
J: TRBJ1-3
size: many
DNA: TGTGCCAGCAGTCCCTCAGGGGTCTCTGGAAACACCATATATTTT
CDR3: CASSPSGVSGNTIYF

D: TRBD2
V: TRBV6-2/TRBV6-3
J: TRBJ2-3
size: many
DNA: TGTGCCAGCAGTACCCGACTAGCGTCAGATACGCAGTATTTT
CDR3: CASSTRLASDTQYF

D: -
V: TRBV18
J: TRBJ2-3
size: -
DNA: TGTGCCAGCTCACCAAGGGCATCGTTCACAGATACGCAGTATTTT
CDR3: CASSPRASFTDTQYF

D: -
V: TRBV4-1
J: TRBJ2-1
size: -
DNA: TGCGCCAGCAGCCCGGGGCCCCATTGCAATGAGCAGTTCTTC
CDR3: CASSPGPHCNEQFF

D: TRBD1
V: TRBV28
J: TRBJ1-4
size: many
DNA: TGTGCCAGCAGCTCAGACTTGGACAGGGAAGACCGACCGTCTTTT
CDR3: CASSSDLDREDRPSF

D: TRBD2
V: TRBV5-6
J: TRBJ2-5
size: -
DNA: TGTGCCAGCAGTTCTAGCGGGGTCCAAGAGACCCAGTACTTC
CDR3: CASSSSGVQETQYF

D: TRBD1
V: TRBV27
J: TRBJ2-7
size: -
DNA: TGTGCCAGCAGTTTATGGGCTAGGGGGCACCACGAGCAGTACTTC
CDR3: CASSLWARGHHEQYF

D: -
V: TRBV4-3
J: TRBJ1-1
size: few
DNA: TGCGCCAGCAGCCAAGAGGCCAGGGTCGGAAACACTGAAGCTTTCTTT
CDR3: CASSQEARVGNTEAFF

D: TRBD1
V: TRBV28
J: TRBJ2-5
size: -
DNA: TGTGCCAGCAGACCGACAGGGGGCCGGGAGACCCAGTACTTC
CDR3: CASRPTGGRETQYF

D: -
V: TRBV4-1
J: TRBJ2-4
size: few
DNA: TGCGCCAGCAGCCTGGGGTGGGGACTAGCCAAAAACATTCAGTACTTC
CDR3: CASSLGWGLAKNIQYF

D: -
V: TRBV6-6
J: TRBJ1-1
size: many
DNA: TGTGCCAGCAGTTACTGGGAGAACACTGAAGCTTTCTTT
CDR3: CASSYWENTEAFF

D: -
V: TRBV6-1
J: TRBJ2-1
size: -
DNA: TGTGCCACCAGTGATTCGGGCCTTGCAGCGGGAAACAGGGATGAGCAGTTCTTC
CDR3: CATSDSGLAAGNRDEQFF

D: TRBD2
V: TRBV4-2
J: TRBJ2-3
size: few
DNA: TGTGCCAGCAGTTTAGCTGTAAATGGACTAGCGGGAGATACGCAGTATTTT
CDR3: CASSLAVNGLAGDTQYF

D: -
V: TRBV7-9
J: TRBJ2-6
size: -
DNA: TGTGCCAGCAGCTTAAATTCCCCGGTCTCTGGGGCCAACGTCCTGACTTTC
CDR3: CASSLNSPVSGANVLTF

D: -
V: TRBV7-9
J: TRBJ2-7
size: -
DNA: TGTGCCAGCAGCCAGCTAACGGGGTCCTCCTACGAGCAGTACTTC
CDR3: CASSQLTGSSYEQYF

D: TRBD2
V: TRBV29-1
J: TRBJ2-7
size: -
DNA: TGCAGCGTCGCCAGGGACTACTACGAGCAGTACTTC
CDR3: CSVARDYYEQYF

D: TRBD1
V: TRBV7-9
J: TRBJ2-1
size: many
DNA: TGTGCCAGCAGACGTACAGGGGAATCCTACAATGAGCAGTTCTTC
CDR3: CASRRTGESYNEQFF

D: TRBD2
V: TRBV7-9
J: TRBJ2-3
size: many
DNA: TGTGCCACAGGGGGACTAGCGGGAGCAGGAGATACGCAGTATTTT
CDR3: CATGGLAGAGDTQYF

D: -
V: TRBV19
J: TRBJ1-5
size: few
DNA: TGTGCCAGTAGTATTGGGTTTCAGCCCCAGCATTTT
CDR3: CASSIGFQPQHF

D: -
V: TRBV4-1
J: TRBJ1-1
size: few
DNA: TGCGCCAGCAGCCAGCGAGTGTATCTTGAAGCTTTCTTT
CDR3: CASSQRVYLEAFF

D: -
V: TRBV6-2/TRBV6-3
J: TRBJ2-7
size: -
DNA: TGTACCAGCAGTTACTCGTTGTATTCTTCTTATGAGCAGTACTTC
CDR3: CTSSYSLYSSYEQYF

D: -
V: TRBV3-1
J: TRBJ2-1
size: -
DNA: TGTGCCAGCAGCCACGTTCCTAGGAGTAGGTACAATGAGCAGTTCTTC
CDR3: CASSHVPRSRYNEQFF

D: -
V: TRBV15
J: TRBJ1-1
size: few
DNA: TGTGCCACCAGCAGAGAACCCACCGGGACGACAAACACTGAAGCTTTCTTT
CDR3: CATSREPTGTTNTEAFF

D: TRBD1
V: TRBV28
J: TRBJ1-1
size: many
DNA: TGTGCCAGCACCAGGGGGCCGAACACTGAAGCTTTCTTT
CDR3: CASTRGPNTEAFF

D: -
V: TRBV6-2/TRBV6-3
J: TRBJ1-1
size: -
DNA: TGTGCCAGCAACAGGGTGAACACTGAAGCTTTCTTT
CDR3: CASNRVNTEAFF

D: -
V: TRBV27
J: TRBJ1-1
size: many
DNA: TGTGCCAGCAGTTACCACAGGGTTGACACTGAAGCTTTCTTT
CDR3: CASSYHRVDTEAFF

D: -
V: TRBV28
J: TRBJ1-6
size: many
DNA: TGTGCCAGCAGTTTAGACGGAAATTCACCCCTCCACTTT
CDR3: CASSLDGNSPLHF

D: -
V: TRBV4-2
J: TRBJ2-5
size: -
DNA: TGTGCCAGCAGACTCGAGGCTACCACGGAGACCCAGTACTTC
CDR3: CASRLEATTETQYF

D: -
V: TRBV19
J: TRBJ2-5
size: -
DNA: TGTGCCAGTAGTATGAATTGGGGTGAGACCCAGTACTTC
CDR3: CASSMNWGETQYF

D: TRBD1
V: TRBV28
J: TRBJ2-3
size: many
DNA: TGTGCCAGCAGTTCTTACAGGGGGCGGACAGATACGCAGTATTTT
CDR3: CASSSYRGRTDTQYF

D: -
V: TRBV18
J: TRBJ2-1
size: -
DNA: TGTGCCAGCTCACCACCGATCAGGAGGGCTCCTTACAATGAGCAGTTCTTC
CDR3: CASSPPIRRAPYNEQFF

D: -
V: TRBV7-8
J: TRBJ2-5
size: -
DNA: TGTGCCAGCAGCTTATACATTTCCGAAGAGACCCAGTACTTC
CDR3: CASSLYISEETQYF

D: -
V: TRBV28
J: TRBJ1-1
size: few
DNA: TGTGCCAGCAGCAATCAGAACACTGAAGCTTTCTTT
CDR3: CASSNQNTEAFF

D: TRBD2
V: TRBV18
J: TRBJ2-1
size: -
DNA: TGTGCCAGCTCACCAACTAGCGGGAGGGCCATAGAGCAGTTCTTC
CDR3: CASSPTSGRAIEQFF

D: -
V: TRBV15
J: TRBJ1-4
size: -
DNA: TGTGCCACCAGCAGACAGGGGACCACTAATGAAAAACTGTTTTTT
CDR3: CATSRQGTTNEKLFF

D: TRBD1
V: TRBV2
J: TRBJ1-4
size: -
DNA: TGTGCCAGCTCAGGAAGGTCCCGACAGGGGGACAAACTGTTTTTT
CDR3: CASSGRSRQGDKLFF